The present T cell receptor beta chain was sequenced within a study of blood T cell repertoires in COVID-19. About the research overall: From the United States, Italy and Spain came samples of acute and convalescent COVID-19. T cells, B-cell-depleted T cells, or PBMCs provided the cDNA or gDNA that served as material.

The V and J ends lost 5 bases and 1 base, in that order; junction bases with no gene match: 5. CDR3 length: 14 amino acids. CDR1 and CDR2 (germline): SGHTA, FQGNSA. Original processing methods: Amplified reference gene primers provided the basis for estimating nucleated cell counts. The repertoire was sequenced with immunoSEQ multiplex PCR; TCRdb's copy has only in-frame clones and lacks some. V, J and clone size were drawn from that table, and D and trimming were deduced from the DNA. Among some 80,000 clones listed, roughly four fifths were seen once. Sequences were obtained from peripheral blood. The rearrangement links TRBV7-2 to TRBJ2-7; TRBD2 agrees at 7 bases. This receptor was obtained from a woman between 70 and 85 years old with acute or convalescent COVID-19. CDR3 region: CASSPRGLSYEQYF. CDR3 bases: TGTGCCAGCAGCCCCCGGGGACTATCCTACGAGCAGTACTTC.